This T cell receptor beta chain was recorded in a study of blood T cell repertoires in COVID-19. Study context: Collection of acute and convalescent COVID-19 samples took place in the United States, Italy and Spain. Sample material is recorded as cDNA or gDNA derived from T cells, B-cell-depleted T cells, or PBMCs.

Trimming took off 3 bases at V and 6 bases at J, with 11 bases between the two ends. The CDR3 runs to 13 residues. The germline CDR1 and CDR2 sequences are MGHRA and YSYEKL. Original analysis: Reference gene primer amplification gave estimated nucleated cell counts. Here immunoSEQ multiplex PCR was the method, and the copy in TCRdb shows in-frame clones only, minus some. For V, J and clone size, that table is used; D and trimming come from the DNA. The sample lists approximately 240,000 clones; roughly 80% were seen once. The chain uses TRBV4-1 and TRBJ1-2; D gene ambiguous. Sequencing was done on a sample of peripheral blood. This TCR derives from a woman aged 55-69 years who had recovered from COVID-19. The CDR3 region is CASSQGRRDGYTF. CDR3 sequence (DNA): TGCGCCAGCAGCCAGGGGAGACGGGATGGCTACACCTTC.